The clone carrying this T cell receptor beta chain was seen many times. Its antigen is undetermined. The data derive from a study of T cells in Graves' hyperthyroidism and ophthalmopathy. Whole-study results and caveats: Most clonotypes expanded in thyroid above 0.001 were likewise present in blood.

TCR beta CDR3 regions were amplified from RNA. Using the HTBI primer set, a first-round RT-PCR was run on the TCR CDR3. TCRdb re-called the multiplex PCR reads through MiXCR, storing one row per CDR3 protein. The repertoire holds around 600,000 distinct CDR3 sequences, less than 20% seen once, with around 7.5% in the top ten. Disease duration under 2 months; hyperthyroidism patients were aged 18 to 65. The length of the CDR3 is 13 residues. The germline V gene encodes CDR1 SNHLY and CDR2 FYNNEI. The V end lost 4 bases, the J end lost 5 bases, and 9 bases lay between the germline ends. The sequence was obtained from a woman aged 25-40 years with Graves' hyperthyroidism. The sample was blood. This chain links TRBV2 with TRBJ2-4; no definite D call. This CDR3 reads CASSGSVENIQYF. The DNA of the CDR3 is TGTGCCAGCAGTGGAAGCGTAGAAAACATTCAGTACTTC.